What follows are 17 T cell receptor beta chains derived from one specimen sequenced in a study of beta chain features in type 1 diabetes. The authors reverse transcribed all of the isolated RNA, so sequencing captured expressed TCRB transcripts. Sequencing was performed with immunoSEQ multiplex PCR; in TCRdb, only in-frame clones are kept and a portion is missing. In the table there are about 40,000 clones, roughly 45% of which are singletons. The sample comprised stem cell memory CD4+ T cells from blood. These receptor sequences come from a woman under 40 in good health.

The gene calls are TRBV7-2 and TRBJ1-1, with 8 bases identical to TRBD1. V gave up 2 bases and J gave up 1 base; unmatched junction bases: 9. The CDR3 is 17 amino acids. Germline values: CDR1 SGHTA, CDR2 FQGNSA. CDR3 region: CASSLYGTGGGNTEAFF. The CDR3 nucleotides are TGTGCCAGCAGCTTATATGGGACAGGCGGGGGGAACACTGAAGCTTTCTTT.

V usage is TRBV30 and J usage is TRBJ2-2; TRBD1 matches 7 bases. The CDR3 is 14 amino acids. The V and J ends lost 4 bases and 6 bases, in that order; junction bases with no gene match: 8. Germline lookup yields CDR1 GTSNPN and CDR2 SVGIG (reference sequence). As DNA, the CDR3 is TGTGCCTGGAACCGTCAGGGGGATGCCGGGGAGCTGTTTTTT. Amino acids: CAWNRQGDAGELFF.

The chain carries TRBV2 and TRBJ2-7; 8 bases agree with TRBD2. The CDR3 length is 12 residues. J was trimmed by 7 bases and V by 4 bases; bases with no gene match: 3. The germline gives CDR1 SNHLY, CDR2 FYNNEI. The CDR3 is CASSAGLVEQYF. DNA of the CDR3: TGTGCCAGCAGTGCGGGACTAGTTGAGCAGTACTTC.

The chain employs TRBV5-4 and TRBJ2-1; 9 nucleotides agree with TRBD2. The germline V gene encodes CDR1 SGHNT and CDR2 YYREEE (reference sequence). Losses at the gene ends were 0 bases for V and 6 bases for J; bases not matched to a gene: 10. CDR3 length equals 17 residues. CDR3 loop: CASSLGGVAGALNEQFF. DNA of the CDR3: TGTGCCAGCAGCTTGGGAGGGGTAGCGGGGGCCCTCAATGAGCAGTTCTTC.

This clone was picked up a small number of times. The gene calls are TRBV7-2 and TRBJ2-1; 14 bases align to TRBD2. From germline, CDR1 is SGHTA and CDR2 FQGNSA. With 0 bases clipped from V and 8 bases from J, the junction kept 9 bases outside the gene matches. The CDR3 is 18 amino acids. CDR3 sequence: CASSLAGTSGSGGYEQFF. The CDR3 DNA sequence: TGTGCCAGCAGCTTAGCTGGGACTAGCGGGAGTGGGGGGTATGAGCAGTTCTTC. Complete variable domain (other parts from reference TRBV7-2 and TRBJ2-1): GAGVSQSPSNKVTEKGKDVELRCDPISGHTALYWYRQSLGQGLEFLIYFQGNSAPDKSGLPSDRFSAERTGGSVSTLTIQRTQQEDSAVYLCASSLAGTSGSGGYEQFFGPGTRLTVL.

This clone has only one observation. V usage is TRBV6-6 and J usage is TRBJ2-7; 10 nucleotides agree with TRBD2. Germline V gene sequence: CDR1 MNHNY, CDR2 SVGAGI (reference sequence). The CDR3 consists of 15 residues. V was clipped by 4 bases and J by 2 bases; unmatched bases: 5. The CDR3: CASSFPGLAAYEQYF. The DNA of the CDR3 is TGTGCCAGCAGTTTCCCCGGACTAGCGGCCTACGAGCAGTACTTC.

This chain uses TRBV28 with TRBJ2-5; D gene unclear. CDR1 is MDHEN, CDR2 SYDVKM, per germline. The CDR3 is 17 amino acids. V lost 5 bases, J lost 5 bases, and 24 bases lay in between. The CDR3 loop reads CASSLLGSRSPSETQYF. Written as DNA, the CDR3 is TGTGCCAGCAGTCTTTTGGGTTCCCGGAGTCCCTCGGAGACCCAGTACTTC.

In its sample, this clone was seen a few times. The DNA for the CDR3 is TGCGCCAGCAGCCAAGGACAGGGGGCGGACACTGAAGCTTTCTTT. It translates to CASSQGQGADTEAFF. This rearrangement joins TRBV4-1 to TRBJ1-1, with 10 bases matching TRBD1. Looked up from germline, CDR1 is MGHRA and CDR2 is YSYEKL. CDR3 length: 15 amino acids. V lost 1 base to trimming and J lost 3 bases; unmatched junction nucleotides: 2.

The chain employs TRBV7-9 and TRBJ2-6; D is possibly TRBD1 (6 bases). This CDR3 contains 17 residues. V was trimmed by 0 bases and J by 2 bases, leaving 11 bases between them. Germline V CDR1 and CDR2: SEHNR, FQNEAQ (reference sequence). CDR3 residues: CASSLAPGAPGANVLTF. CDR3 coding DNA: TGTGCCAGCAGCTTAGCACCAGGGGCGCCTGGGGCCAACGTCCTGACTTTC.

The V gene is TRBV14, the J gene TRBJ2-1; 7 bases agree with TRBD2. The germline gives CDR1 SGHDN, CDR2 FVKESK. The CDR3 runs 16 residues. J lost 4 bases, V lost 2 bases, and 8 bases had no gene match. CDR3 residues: CASSQFRREKYNEQFF. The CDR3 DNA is TGTGCCAGCAGCCAATTCCGGCGGGAGAAGTACAATGAGCAGTTCTTC.

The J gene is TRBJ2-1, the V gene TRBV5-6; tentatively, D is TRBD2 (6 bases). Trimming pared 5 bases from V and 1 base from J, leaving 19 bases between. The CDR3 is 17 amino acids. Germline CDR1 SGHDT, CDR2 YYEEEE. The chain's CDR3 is CASRFGTVSGSYNEQFF. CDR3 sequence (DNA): TGTGCCAGCAGATTCGGGACTGTCTCAGGGTCCTACAATGAGCAGTTCTTC.

Written as DNA, the CDR3 is TGTGCCAGCAGTTTTCTGGATATAGCGGGAGCTAACAATGAGCAGTTCTTC. This gives the protein CASSFLDIAGANNEQFF. The chain employs TRBV28 and TRBJ2-1; 9 nucleotides line up with TRBD2. Germline V CDR1 and CDR2: MDHEN, SYDVKM. Germline trimming cut 3 bases from V and 5 bases from J; bases unmatched to any gene: 11. The CDR3 loop spans 17 amino acids.

In nucleotides, the CDR3 is TGCAGCGTTGGGGCATTCTCCTACGAGCAGTACTTC. Translating it yields CSVGAFSYEQYF. The rearrangement links TRBV29-1 to TRBJ2-7, with D unresolved. Trimming stripped 4 bases from V and 0 bases from J, with 7 bases between. From germline, CDR1 is SQVTM and CDR2 ANQGSEA. This CDR3 is 12 amino acids long.

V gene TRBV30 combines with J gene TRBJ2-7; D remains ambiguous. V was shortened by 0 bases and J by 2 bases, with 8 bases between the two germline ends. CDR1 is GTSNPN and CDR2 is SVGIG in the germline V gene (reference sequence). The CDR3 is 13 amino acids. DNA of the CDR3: TGTGCCTGGAGTGTGGGCAGTACCTACGAGCAGTACTTC. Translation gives CAWSVGSTYEQYF.

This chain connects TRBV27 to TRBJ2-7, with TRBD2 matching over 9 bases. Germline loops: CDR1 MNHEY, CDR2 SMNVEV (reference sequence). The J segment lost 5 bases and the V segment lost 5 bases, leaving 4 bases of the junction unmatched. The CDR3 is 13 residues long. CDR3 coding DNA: TGTGCCAGCAGTGGACTAGCGAGCCACGAGCAGTACTTC. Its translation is CASSGLASHEQYF.

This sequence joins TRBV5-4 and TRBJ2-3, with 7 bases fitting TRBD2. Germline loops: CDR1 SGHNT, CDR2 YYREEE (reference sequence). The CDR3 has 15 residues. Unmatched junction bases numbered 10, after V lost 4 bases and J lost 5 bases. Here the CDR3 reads CASSQRAGDGDTQYF. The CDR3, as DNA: TGTGCCAGCAGCCAACGGGCGGGGGATGGAGATACGCAGTATTTT.

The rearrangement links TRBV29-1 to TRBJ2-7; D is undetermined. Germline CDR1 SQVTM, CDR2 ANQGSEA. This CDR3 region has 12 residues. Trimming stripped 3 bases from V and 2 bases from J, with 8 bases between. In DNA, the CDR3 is TGCAGCGTTGAGTCTACTCCCTACGAGCAGTACTTC. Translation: CSVESTPYEQYF.